These 18 T cell receptor beta chains share one sample of origin, sequenced in a study of spatial heterogeneity in lung cancer. Described time point: sample taken at primary tumor resection. In each case, whole RNA from tumor, nontumor lung or frozen PBMC was sequenced unsorted. Using its own MiXCR run on the 5' RACE reads, TCRdb lists one record per CDR3 protein. Of approximately 44,000 distinct CDR3 sequences in the sample, roughly an eighth were seen once. The sample consisted of PBMCs, taken at surgery. The receptors derive from a male donor with early-stage non-small cell lung cancer.

This clonotype was counted between two and nine times. The rearrangement uses TRBV5-1 and TRBJ2-3; TRBD2 matches 7 bases. V was clipped by 7 bases and J by 4 bases; unmatched bases: 12. Germline V gives CDR1 SGHRS, CDR2 YFSETQ. There are 15 residues in the CDR3. This CDR3 is CASLLEAGFSDTQYF. As DNA, the CDR3 is TGCGCCAGCCTCTTAGAAGCGGGGTTCTCAGATACGCAGTATTTT.

The chain carries TRBV20-1 and TRBJ1-3; D unclear. V lost 6 bases and J 8 bases, leaving 20 bases between the germline ends. Germline CDR1 is DFQATT and CDR2 is SNEGSKA (reference sequence). CDR3 length: 14 amino acids. CDR3 in DNA: TGCAGTGCAGGGAGGAGATTAGGGCGGGACACCATATATTTT. Residues: CSAGRRLGRDTIYF.

This clonotype occurred many times. This chain joins TRBV20-1 and TRBJ2-5; 9 nucleotides agree with TRBD1. The CDR3 runs to 13 residues. V lost 6 bases, J lost 1 base, and 3 bases stayed unmatched. CDR1 DFQATT and CDR2 SNEGSKA come from the germline V gene (reference sequence). CDR3 DNA: TGCAGTGCCACGGACAGGGGCCAAGAGACCCAGTACTTC. It translates to CSATDRGQETQYF.

The J gene is TRBJ1-1, the V gene TRBV29-1; 8 nucleotides align to TRBD1. This CDR3 spans 14 amino acids. After removal of 2 bases from V and 5 bases from J, the junction contained 7 bases not matched to a gene. The germline V gene has CDR1 SQVTM and CDR2 ANQGSEA. In DNA, the CDR3 is TGCAGCGTTGAATTGGGGACAGGATGGACTGAAGCTTTCTTT. This sequence encodes CSVELGTGWTEAFF.

This rearrangement joins TRBV7-6 to TRBJ1-5; possibly TRBD1 for D (5 bases). This CDR3 is 13 amino acids long. Germline CDR1 and CDR2: SGHVS and FNYEAQ. Trimming shortened V by 3 bases and J by 5 bases, and 8 bases separated the two germline ends. The DNA for the CDR3 is TGTGCCAGCAGCTTGGGGGGTTATCAGCCCCAGCATTTT. Amino acids: CASSLGGYQPQHF.

This clonotype was counted many times. The rearrangement joins TRBV25-1 to TRBJ1-2; maybe TRBD1 (5 bases). CDR3 size: 12 residues. The germline V and J ends were trimmed by 8 bases and 2 bases, with 9 bases remaining between them. CDR1 and CDR2 (germline): MGHDK, SYGVNS. The CDR3 sequence: CASLGDNYGYTF. The CDR3 DNA reads TGTGCCAGCCTCGGGGACAACTATGGCTACACCTTC.

V gene TRBV7-2 combines with J gene TRBJ2-1; possibly TRBD2 for D (6 bases). From germline, CDR1 is SGHTA and CDR2 FQGNSA. CDR3 size: 15 residues. Trimming stripped 3 bases from V and 6 bases from J, with 15 bases between. The CDR3 reads CASSLGPASANEQFF. The CDR3 DNA is TGTGCCAGCAGCTTGGGACCCGCTAGCGCCAATGAGCAGTTCTTC.

This clonotype appeared a few times. This chain links TRBV6-5 with TRBJ2-1; D is unclear. With 4 bases removed from V and 0 bases from J, the gap between germline ends came to 10 bases. Germline loops: CDR1 MNHEY, CDR2 SVGAGI. The CDR3 runs to 15 residues. The CDR3 reads CASSSLRSSYNEQFF. The DNA for the CDR3 is TGTGCCAGCAGTTCCCTGCGGAGCTCCTACAATGAGCAGTTCTTC.

The chain is built from TRBV28 and TRBJ2-1, with TRBD2 as a possible D gene (6 bases). The CDR3 consists of 18 residues. The V gene lost 3 bases and the J gene lost 4 bases, with 22 bases spanning the gap. Germline CDR1 is MDHEN and CDR2 is SYDVKM. The DNA for the CDR3 is TGTGCCAGCAGTTTTCAGATAGCGGATTCGGCCCTTTACAATGAGCAGTTCTTC. Its protein product is CASSFQIADSALYNEQFF.

The chain recombines TRBV15 with TRBJ2-3; possible D gene TRBD2, 6 bases. Germline V gives CDR1 LNHNV, CDR2 YYDKDF (reference sequence). The CDR3 sequence is 15 residues long. Between the trimmed V and J ends, which lost 3 bases and 2 bases, there was a span of 12 bases. The CDR3 spells CATSREGLLTDTQYF. CDR3 sequence (DNA): TGTGCCACCAGCAGGGAGGGACTTCTCACAGATACGCAGTATTTT. Together with reference TRBV15 and TRBJ2-3, the CDR3 gives the full variable domain: DAMVIQNPRYQVTQFGKPVTLSCSQTLNHNVMYWYQQKSSQAPKLLFHYYDKDFNNEADTPDNFQSRRPNTSFCFLDIRSPGLGDTAMYLCATSREGLLTDTQYFGPGTRLTVL.

This clonotype was counted ten times or more. This chain connects TRBV20-1 to TRBJ2-7, with TRBD2 matching over 11 bases. Germline CDR1 reads DFQATT; CDR2 reads SNEGSKA (reference sequence). This CDR3 is 13 amino acids long. V was pared by 5 bases and J by 5 bases, with 5 bases of the junction left unmatched. In DNA, the CDR3 is TGCAGTGCTCGACTAGCGGGGCAGGACGAGCAGTACTTC. This sequence encodes CSARLAGQDEQYF.

This clonotype showed up just a few times. For the CDR3, the DNA is TGCGCCAGCAGCTTGGGGGGAAGAGAGACCCAGTACTTC. This sequence encodes CASSLGGRETQYF. V gene TRBV5-1 combines with J gene TRBJ2-5; no firm D call. The CDR3 extends over 13 amino acids. V was clipped by 0 bases and J by 4 bases, with 7 bases between them. Per germline, CDR1 SGHRS and CDR2 YFSETQ.

This CDR3 is CSARTSGGPQETQYF. CDR3 nucleotide sequence: TGCAGTGCGAGGACTAGCGGGGGCCCTCAAGAGACCCAGTACTTC. The rearrangement links TRBV20-1 to TRBJ2-5, with TRBD2 matching 13 bases. V shed 6 bases, J shed 2 bases, and the junction held 6 bases outside the gene matches. Germline V lookup: CDR1 DFQATT, CDR2 SNEGSKA (reference sequence). This CDR3 has 15 residues.

The chain couples TRBV5-1 to TRBJ1-1; tentatively, D is TRBD1 (5 bases). V was trimmed by 3 bases and J by 3 bases, leaving 12 bases between them. Germline V lookup: CDR1 SGHRS, CDR2 YFSETQ. This CDR3 has 14 amino acids. The CDR3 reads CASSSQGVDTEAFF. The CDR3 DNA sequence: TGCGCCAGCAGCTCCCAGGGTGTGGACACTGAAGCTTTCTTT.

The CDR3 sequence: CSASRQGASYNEQFF. The CDR3, as DNA: TGCAGTGCTAGTAGACAGGGGGCCTCCTACAATGAGCAGTTCTTC. The chain employs TRBV20-1 and TRBJ2-1; 10 bases align to TRBD1. With V trimmed by 3 bases and J by 0 bases, 2 bases remained unmatched. CDR3 size: 15 residues. Germline CDR1 DFQATT, CDR2 SNEGSKA (reference sequence).

The chain is built from TRBV7-9 and TRBJ2-2, with D uncertain. This CDR3 comprises 17 residues. Per germline, CDR1 SEHNR and CDR2 FQNEAQ (reference sequence). Trimming took off 0 bases at V and 0 bases at J, with 11 bases between the two ends. The CDR3 DNA reads as TGTGCCAGCAGCTTAGCAAAGATCACCCCGAACACCGGGGAGCTGTTTTTT. Its translation is CASSLAKITPNTGELFF. The full variable domain, in which reference TRBV7-9 and TRBJ2-2 provide the parts outside the CDR3, is DTGVSQNPRHKITKRGQNVTFRCDPISEHNRLYWYRQTLGQGPEFLTYFQNEAQLEKSRLLSDRFSAERPKGSFSTLEIQRTEQGDSAMYLCASSLAKITPNTGELFFGEGSRLTVL.

The sample holds many counts of this clonotype. The chain has TRBV7-9 and TRBJ1-1, with D perhaps matching TRBD1 (5 bases). Trimming cost V 6 bases and J 2 bases, with 13 bases left between them. CDR1 and CDR2 from the germline V gene are SEHNR and FQNEAQ (reference sequence). The CDR3 consists of 14 residues. CDR3 residues: CASSSGRQNTEAFF. In DNA form, the CDR3 reads TGTGCCAGCAGTTCGGGACGGCAAAACACTGAAGCTTTCTTT.

CDR3 bases: TGTGCCAGCAGTTACTCGACTAGCGGGGCAGATACGCAGTATTTT. Translated: CASSYSTSGADTQYF. The chain has TRBV6-5 and TRBJ2-3, with TRBD2 matching over 11 bases. CDR3 length: 15 amino acids. The J segment lost 4 bases and the V segment lost 0 bases, leaving 0 bases of the junction unmatched. Germline lookup yields CDR1 MNHEY and CDR2 SVGAGI.